The sequence of this T cell receptor (beta chain) was determined in a study of T cells in Graves' hyperthyroidism and ophthalmopathy. Among the patients, aged 18 to 65, hyperthyroidism was newly diagnosed and had lasted under 2 months. Amplification yielded TCR beta CDR3 regions, with RNA transcripts as the source. In the first-round RT-PCR of the TCR CDR3, the HTBI primer set was used. TCRdb analysed the multiplex PCR reads with MiXCR anew, one entry per CDR3 protein. The profile shows about 570,000 distinct CDR3 sequences, approximately 15% of them singletons. The CDR3 totals 14 residues. CDR1 and CDR2 from the germline V gene are SEHNR and FQNEAQ (reference sequence). Trimming cost V 4 bases and J 2 bases, with 12 bases left between them. This clonotype was found many times.

The sequenced material came from blood. The V and J genes are TRBV7-9 and TRBJ2-7; D gene uncertain. This TCR was recovered from a woman aged 40-49 years with Graves' hyperthyroidism. The CDR3 loop reads CASSSSSTAYEQYF. The CDR3 DNA follows: TGTGCCAGCAGCTCTTCTTCGACGGCCTACGAGCAGTACTTC.